These 15 T cell receptor beta chains share one sample of origin, sequenced in a study of T-cell memory formation after mild COVID-19. MiXCR, run by TCRdb on the 5' RACE reads, gives a single entry per CDR3 protein. There are about 90,000 distinct CDR3 sequences in the sample; about 15% occur only once, and 39% lies in the top ten. Sequencing was carried out using PBMCs or a T cell subset sorted from them (not recorded which). These TCRs come from a young man who had mild COVID-19 (a few samples of this study predate the infection). Cell type and time point are not known.

This clonotype was observed many times. J is TRBJ2-7 and V is TRBV2; a possible D gene is TRBD1 (6 bases). The V gene's germline CDR1 is SNHLY and CDR2 FYNNEI. Trimming stripped 7 bases from V and 0 bases from J, with 10 bases between. This CDR3 spans 13 amino acids. The chain's CDR3 is CASTRQDSYEQYF. CDR3 DNA sequence: TGTGCCAGCACCCGACAGGACTCCTACGAGCAGTACTTC.

This clonotype showed up just a few times. The chain uses TRBV28 and TRBJ2-3; 9 bases fit TRBD2. CDR3 length equals 16 residues. V was clipped by 5 bases and J by 0 bases; unmatched bases: 6. Per germline, CDR1 MDHEN and CDR2 SYDVKM. CDR3 bases: TGTGCCAGCAGTGTAGCGGGGGCTCTGAGCACAGATACGCAGTATTTT. Protein: CASSVAGALSTDTQYF. The full variable domain, with the rest looked up from reference TRBV28 and TRBJ2-3, is DVKVTQSSRYLVKRTGEKVFLECVQDMDHENMFWYRQDPGLGLRLIYFSYDVKMKEKGDIPEGYSVSREKKERFSLILESASTNQTSMYLCASSVAGALSTDTQYFGPGTRLTVL.

This clonotype has more than one count but fewer than ten. This chain joins TRBV12-5 and TRBJ2-1, with a possible D match to TRBD1 (5 bases). V was shortened by 6 bases and J by 4 bases, with 10 bases between the two germline ends. The CDR3 loop spans 13 amino acids. Germline CDR1 is LGHNT and CDR2 is FRNRAP. CDR3 residues: CASGTAHYNEQFF. CDR3 nucleotide sequence: TGTGCTAGTGGGACAGCTCATTACAATGAGCAGTTCTTC.

The chain is built from TRBV6-5 and TRBJ1-1; a possible D gene is TRBD1 (5 bases). CDR1 is MNHEY, CDR2 SVGAGI, per germline. The CDR3 contains 15 residues. Trimming removed 2 bases at V and 1 base at J, with 11 bases between. The CDR3 here is CASSYGGTANTEAFF. DNA of the CDR3: TGTGCCAGCAGTTACGGGGGGACCGCGAACACTGAAGCTTTCTTT.

The chain uses TRBV5-1 and TRBJ2-2; 8 positions agree with TRBD2. The germline CDR1 and CDR2 sequences are SGHRS and YFSETQ. CDR3 length equals 18 residues. The V and J ends lost 4 bases and 1 base, in that order; junction bases with no gene match: 12. The CDR3 loop is CASSSYYAGGQNTGELFF. Here the CDR3 DNA reads TGCGCCAGCAGCAGCTATTATGCGGGGGGCCAGAACACCGGGGAGCTGTTTTTT.

The chain employs TRBV12-3 or TRBV12-4 and TRBJ2-6; no definite D call. Between the trimmed V and J ends, which lost 6 bases and 3 bases, there was a span of 3 bases. The CDR3 runs 12 residues. CDR3 nucleotide sequence: TGTGCCAGCAGACTTGGGGCCAACGTCCTGACTTTC. Its protein product is CASRLGANVLTF.

This clonotype came up many times. One end of the junction does not line up with germline, which may come from a read error. The chain uses TRBV7-7 and TRBJ2-2; 8 nucleotides agree with TRBD2. Germline V gene data show CDR1 as SSHAT and CDR2 as FNYEAQ (reference sequence). This CDR3 comprises 16 residues. The chain's CDR3 is CASSLAGSENTGELFF. In DNA form, the CDR3 reads TGTGCTAGCAGCTTAGCGGGGTCAGAGAACACCGGGGAGCTGTTTTTT.

The chain links TRBV6-5 to TRBJ2-2; D gene uncertain. V dropped 0 bases and J dropped 0 bases, with 8 bases sitting between them. The CDR3 totals 16 residues. Germline V gene sequence: CDR1 MNHEY, CDR2 SVGAGI. CDR3 region: CASSYSAWSNTGELFF. The DNA of the CDR3 is TGTGCCAGCAGTTACTCAGCCTGGTCGAACACCGGGGAGCTGTTTTTT.

The genes are TRBV6-1 and TRBJ1-2; TRBD1 aligns across 7 bases. Germline V CDR1 and CDR2: MNHNS, SASEGT. CDR3 length equals 17 residues. Trimming cost V 6 bases and J 3 bases; bases outside gene matches: 16. The CDR3 loop reads CASREWDSTTYYYGYTF. The CDR3 DNA is TGTGCCAGCAGAGAATGGGACAGTACAACCTATTACTATGGCTACACCTTC.

V is TRBV19 and J is TRBJ1-6; D may be TRBD1 (6 bases). Germline values: CDR1 LNHDA, CDR2 SQIVND (reference sequence). V was cut by 5 bases and J by 7 bases, with 9 bases left in between. The CDR3 has 13 residues. Here the CDR3 reads CASSLGANSPLHF. DNA of the CDR3: TGTGCCAGTAGTCTGGGGGCAAATTCACCCCTCCACTTT.

This chain joins TRBV2 and TRBJ2-3; TRBD1 or TRBD2 may be the D gene (5 bases each). The CDR3 extends over 14 amino acids. Trimming removed 8 bases from V and 1 base from J, with 13 bases in between. The germline V gene has CDR1 SNHLY and CDR2 FYNNEI. This CDR3 is CASELGRGTDTQYF. The CDR3 coding sequence is TGTGCCAGCGAGTTGGGACGGGGCACAGATACGCAGTATTTT.

This chain links TRBV20-1 with TRBJ1-5, with D possibly matching TRBD1 (5 bases). This CDR3 is built from 15 residues. Looked up from germline, CDR1 is DFQATT and CDR2 is SNEGSKA (reference sequence). Trimming pared 2 bases from V and 5 bases from J, leaving 16 bases between. The CDR3 sequence: CSARPWRGDDQPQHF. Here the CDR3 DNA reads TGCAGTGCTAGACCTTGGCGGGGGGATGATCAGCCCCAGCATTTT.

This chain links TRBV5-1 with TRBJ2-1, with 7 bases identical to TRBD2. Germline V gene sequence: CDR1 SGHRS, CDR2 YFSETQ. The CDR3 runs to 16 residues. The junction had 8 bases not matched to a gene; V was cut back by 0 bases and J by 5 bases. As DNA, the CDR3 is TGCGCCAGCAGCTTGGGGCTCGGGACTAATAACAATGAGCAGTTCTTC. It yields the protein CASSLGLGTNNNEQFF.

The V gene is TRBV6-6, the J gene TRBJ1-5; D is undetermined. The V gene lost 6 bases and the J gene lost 12 bases, with 12 bases spanning the gap. Germline CDR1 and CDR2: MNHNY and SVGAGI (reference sequence). The CDR3 extends over 11 amino acids. The CDR3: CASSKPGYQHF. In nucleotides, the CDR3 is TGTGCCAGCAGCAAGCCGGGTTACCAGCATTTT.

DNA of the CDR3: TGCAGTGCTAGAGAGGCCCTAGCGGGGTCCTACGAGCAGTACTTC. Amino acids: CSAREALAGSYEQYF. The rearrangement joins TRBV20-1 to TRBJ2-7; TRBD2 agrees at 9 bases. V shed 0 bases and J 1 base; nucleotides not matched to a gene: 4. Germline V gene lookup returns CDR1 DFQATT and CDR2 SNEGSKA (reference sequence). The CDR3 contains 15 residues.